This TCR beta chain was profiled in a study of blood T cell repertoires in COVID-19. Study context: In each case, the material was cDNA or gDNA derived from T cells, B-cell-depleted T cells, or PBMCs.

This CDR3 has 14 residues. Trimming left V 3 bases short and J 4 bases short, with 12 bases between. Germline CDR1 reads SGHAT; CDR2 reads FQDESV (reference sequence). Each recovered donor of Cohort 3 presented with two negative PCRs, clearance, or symptom resolution. Per the authors' pipeline: Cell counts per sample came from amplifying reference gene primers. Sequenced by immunoSEQ multiplex PCR; TCRdb stores in-frame clones only, minus some. V, J and clone size are taken as reported in that table, and D and trimming were inferred from the DNA itself. This table has around 370,000 clones, roughly 91% appearing once.

This chain uses TRBV11-1 with TRBJ1-2; D perhaps matches TRBD1 (5 bases). The sample was PBMCs or T cells enriched from blood (not recorded which). The sequence derives from a woman between 18 and 30 years old who had recovered from COVID-19. The CDR3 reads CASSFSAGSYGYTF. As DNA, the CDR3 is TGTGCCAGCAGCTTTTCCGCAGGGTCCTATGGCTACACCTTC.